This section outlines one T cell receptor (beta chain) sequence together with its context. Its antigen remains undetermined. Per-nucleotide qualities are absent, and no much larger clonotype sits a single base away. The CDR3 measures 13 amino acids from cysteine to phenylalanine. The sequence is cut down to CDR3 DNA, 39 bases in frame from base 1. V is reduced by 2 bases and J by 2 bases, leaving a spacing of 1 base between them. Looking up the germline V gene (reference sequence) yields CDR1 SGHAT and CDR2 FQDESV. The data originate from a study of spatial heterogeneity in lung cancer (dated by TCRdb to about 2019). Study-wide context: Beta-chain transcripts were consistently detected in greater numbers than alpha-chain transcripts, which likely reflected higher beta-chain transcript abundance. Both alpha and beta chains were TCR-sequenced in samples taken at surgery, namely 220 tumor regions, more than 62 matched nontumor lung samples and 50 to 60 PBMC samples. In the raw uncorrected reads, each unique combination of TCR and UMI appeared on average more than ten times. TCR alpha and beta repertoires were quantitatively compared across multiple tumor regions, matched nontumor lung and blood in non-small cell lung cancer. Nonsynonymous mutation counts, determined by whole-exome sequencing of tumor tissue, were related to TCR repertoire features. Results the study describes overall, beyond this receptor: Ubiquitous expanded tumor TCRs were found in blood more often at tumor resection than at routine follow-up. Confirming at a functional level the hypothesis that regional TCRs recognize regional mutations was considered to require additional single-cell paired TCR alpha and beta sequencing.

The library was made by 5' RACE. Sequencing instrument: NextSeq 500. The TCR library protocol attached a unique molecular identifier to each TCR cDNA molecule to allow correction of PCR and sequencing errors. The study's own analysis went as follows. TCR identification, UMI-based error correction and CDR3 extraction were performed with Decombinator tools. Expanded TCRs were defined as those above a frequency of 2 per 1,000, corresponding to the top 1% of the tumor frequency distribution. Renyi diversity was calculated using the R vegan package after each repertoire was subsampled 100 times to 5,000 TCRs. CDR3 similarity networks were built from amino acid triplet string-kernel similarity, connecting CDR3s with pairwise similarity above 0.82. TCRdb reran the public reads through fastp at Q25 and MiXCR, keeping productive beta chains. Rows with one shared CDR3 protein collapse into an entry with the most common genes and DNA. TCRdb's processing, not the authors', yielded these V and J calls. The sample profile shows approximately 12,000 distinct CDR3 sequences; 14% of them were found once. The ten largest clones take up around 2.4% of the sample.

The sample's time point label, in plain terms: sample taken at primary tumor resection. For TCR sequencing, whole RNA was extracted from tumor and nontumor lung tissue, or from cryopreserved PBMC samples, and no cell sorting was done. The donors were 72 patients from the lung TRACERx cohort who had early-stage, untreated non-small cell lung cancer. Patients were selected for TCR sequencing only if sufficient RNA was available from at least two tumor regions. This material consisted of PBMCs, taken at surgery. The TCR sequence derives from a female donor with early-stage non-small cell lung cancer. The rearranged chain carries TRBV11-1 and TRBJ2-6; confidence is insufficient to name the D gene. The DNA reads as follows: TGTGCCAGCAGCTTACCTGGGGCCAACGTCCTGACTTTC. It specifies CASSLPGANVLTF.